Below are 19 T cell receptor beta chains sequenced from a single sample in a study of blood T cell repertoires in COVID-19. The method was immunoSEQ multiplex PCR; TCRdb's version includes in-frame clones alone and lacks a portion of them. The sample carries around 310,000 clones, around 90% recorded once. Sequencing was done on a sample of PBMCs or T cells enriched from blood (not recorded which). The receptors stem from a young man who had recovered from COVID-19.

The chain couples TRBV21-1 to TRBJ2-1; the D call TRBD2 from the table was never checked on the DNA. TRBV21-1 is assigned pseudogene status. The CDR3 has 13 residues. The CDR3 sequence is CGRAVWRGNEQFF. The CDR3 DNA sequence: TGTGGCAGGGCAGTGTGGAGGGGCAATGAGCAGTTCTTC.

V is TRBV2 and J is TRBJ2-7, with 10 bases aligning to TRBD1. V lost 9 bases, J lost 5 bases, and 7 bases stayed unmatched. This CDR3 has 13 residues. Looked up from germline, CDR1 is SNHLY and CDR2 is FYNNEI. This chain's CDR3 is CARRQGARDEQYF. CDR3 coding DNA: TGTGCCAGGAGACAGGGGGCGCGTGACGAGCAGTACTTC.

The rearrangement uses TRBV5-4 and TRBJ1-1, with a possible D match to TRBD1 (5 bases). The CDR3 length is 16 residues. Between the trimmed V and J ends, which lost 4 bases and 0 bases, there was a span of 16 bases. The germline gives CDR1 SGHNT, CDR2 YYREEE (reference sequence). The CDR3 DNA is TGTGCCAGCAGCGGAGAAGCGGGGCTCCTGAACACTGAAGCTTTCTTT. Translating gives CASSGEAGLLNTEAFF.

This clone showed up just once. The chain links TRBV19 to TRBJ2-2; 7 bases map to TRBD1. V dropped 8 bases and J dropped 5; count of bases not matched to a gene: 8. The CDR3 is 14 amino acids. Germline CDR1 and CDR2: LNHDA and SQIVND (reference sequence). This CDR3 is CASSRDRLTGELFF. In DNA, the CDR3 is TGTGCCAGTTCCCGGGACAGACTTACCGGGGAGCTGTTTTTT.

The gene calls are TRBV12-3 or TRBV12-4 and TRBJ2-5, with D uncertain. V lost 0 bases to trimming and J lost 5 bases, with 7 bases between them. This CDR3 spans 13 amino acids. CDR3 nucleotide sequence: TGTGCCAGCAGTTTAGCGCTAGTTGAGACCCAGTACTTC. Amino acid sequence: CASSLALVETQYF.

The chain is built from TRBV3-1 (or the pseudogene TRBV3-2) and TRBJ1-1, with D tentatively TRBD1 (5 bases). CDR1 and CDR2 (germline): LGHDT, YNNKEL (reference sequence). With 5 bases removed from V and 0 bases from J, the gap between germline ends came to 7 bases. The CDR3 spans 13 residues. The CDR3 DNA follows: TGTGCCAGCAGCACGACAGTGAACACTGAAGCTTTCTTT. Its translation: CASSTTVNTEAFF.

There are a few counts of this clone. The genes are TRBV2 and TRBJ2-7; 7 bases match TRBD1. The germline gives CDR1 SNHLY, CDR2 FYNNEI. This CDR3 comprises 14 residues. Losses at the gene ends were 8 bases for V and 0 bases for J; bases not matched to a gene: 7. The CDR3 nucleotides read TGTGCCAGCCAGCAGGGGGTAGACTCCTACGAGCAGTACTTC. Protein sequence: CASQQGVDSYEQYF.

J is TRBJ2-7 and V is TRBV7-3, with TRBD1 identical over 8 bases. Unmatched junction bases numbered 6, after V lost 2 bases and J lost 3 bases. The CDR3 runs 15 residues. Germline values: CDR1 SGHTA, CDR2 FQGTGA. The CDR3 coding sequence is TGTGCCAGCAGCTTATCCTCGGGACAGGTCTACGAGCAGTACTTC. It specifies CASSLSSGQVYEQYF.

The gene calls are TRBV11-2 and TRBJ2-3; 7 bases are a match to TRBD2. Trimming cost V 5 bases and J 2 bases; bases outside gene matches: 4. Germline V gives CDR1 SGHAT, CDR2 FQNNGV. The CDR3 length is 14 residues. DNA for the CDR3: TGTGCCAGCAGCCCTCTAGCGGTCACAGATACGCAGTATTTT. Translating gives CASSPLAVTDTQYF.

The chain links TRBV25-1 to TRBJ2-5; maybe TRBD2 (7 bases). CDR1 and CDR2 from the germline V gene are MGHDK and SYGVNS. The CDR3 covers 13 residues. Trimming stripped 11 bases from V and 5 bases from J, with 18 bases between. This CDR3 reads CAARGGRGETQYF. Here the CDR3 DNA reads TGTGCCGCCCGAGGGGGGAGGGGGGAGACCCAGTACTTC.

This chain joins TRBV28 and TRBJ2-7, with D possibly TRBD1 on 5 matching bases. V lost 3 bases to trimming and J lost 2 bases, with 14 bases between them. Germline V lookup: CDR1 MDHEN, CDR2 SYDVKM. The CDR3 covers 15 residues. The CDR3 loop reads CASSFPTGIPYEQYF. The CDR3 bases are TGTGCCAGCAGTTTTCCCACAGGTATTCCCTACGAGCAGTACTTC.

The V and J genes are TRBV18 and TRBJ1-5; D is possibly TRBD1 (5 bases). This CDR3 has 17 residues. Trimming took 5 bases from V and 2 from J, leaving 19 bases between them. Germline values: CDR1 KGHSH, CDR2 LQKENI. CDR3 nucleotide sequence: TGTGCCAGCTCAGACGGAACAGGACCAGTTCGCAATCAGCCCCAGCATTTT. It codes for CASSDGTGPVRNQPQHF.

J is TRBJ1-5 and V is TRBV7-2, with D maybe TRBD1 (6 bases). Germline CDR1 reads SGHTA; CDR2 reads FQGNSA. Trimming pared 0 bases from V and 6 bases from J, leaving 12 bases between. CDR3 size: 15 residues. CDR3 sequence reads: CASSLAGQGGQPQHF. In DNA, the CDR3 is TGTGCCAGCAGCTTAGCGGGGCAAGGGGGTCAGCCCCAGCATTTT. The variable domain in full, with the rest retrieved from reference TRBV7-2 and TRBJ1-5, is GAGVSQSPSNKVTEKGKDVELRCDPISGHTALYWYRQSLGQGLEFLIYFQGNSAPDKSGLPSDRFSAERTGGSVSTLTIQRTQQEDSAVYLCASSLAGQGGQPQHFGDGTRLSIL.

In its sample, this clone was seen once. The chain is built from TRBV19 and TRBJ1-6; no definite D call. Trimming cost V 2 bases and J 0 bases, with 8 bases left between them. This CDR3 is built from 16 residues. Germline CDR1 and CDR2: LNHDA and SQIVND (reference sequence). Written as DNA, the CDR3 is TGTGCCAGTAGTATAAGCCGAAGCTCCTATAATTCACCCCTCCACTTT. Amino acid sequence: CASSISRSSYNSPLHF.

V usage is TRBV5-4 and J usage is TRBJ2-3; tentative D call: TRBD1 (6 bases). The CDR3 is 14 amino acids. Germline V CDR1 and CDR2: SGHNT, YYREEE (reference sequence). V lost 1 base to trimming and J lost 4 bases, with 10 bases between them. The CDR3 spells CASSLFGGADTQYF. Written as DNA, the CDR3 is TGTGCCAGCAGCTTGTTTGGGGGCGCAGATACGCAGTATTTT.

This rearrangement joins TRBV28 to TRBJ1-2; a possible D gene is TRBD1 (5 bases). Germline loops: CDR1 MDHEN, CDR2 SYDVKM. CDR3 size: 13 residues. V was shortened by 2 bases and J by 7 bases, with 11 bases between the two germline ends. This CDR3 reads CASSLTQGLGYTF. CDR3 DNA sequence: TGTGCCAGCAGTTTAACCCAGGGTCTTGGCTACACCTTC.

The chain has TRBV28 and TRBJ1-1, with D perhaps TRBD1 (5 bases). Germline assignment: CDR1 MDHEN and CDR2 SYDVKM. CDR3 length: 15 amino acids. V lost 3 bases to trimming and J lost 5 bases, with 16 bases between them. The CDR3 region is CASSFRRDDLTEAFF. CDR3 DNA: TGTGCCAGCAGTTTTAGGAGGGACGACCTGACTGAAGCTTTCTTT.

The chain has TRBV5-1 and TRBJ2-4; 8 bases are shared with TRBD2. J lost 0 bases, V lost 1 base, and 9 bases had no gene match. Germline V gene lookup returns CDR1 SGHRS and CDR2 YFSETQ. The CDR3 consists of 18 residues. The CDR3 spells CASSLLGGEVLAKNIQYF. The CDR3 coding sequence is TGCGCCAGCAGCTTGCTCGGGGGGGAGGTTCTAGCCAAAAACATTCAGTACTTC.

The chain has TRBV20-1 and TRBJ1-4, with a weak D call TRBD1 (6 bases). The CDR3 consists of 11 residues. V lost 8 bases, J lost 5 bases, and 9 bases lay in between. Per the germline V gene, CDR1 is DFQATT and CDR2 is SNEGSKA (reference sequence). Written as DNA, the CDR3 is TGCAGTTGGCAGGGGAATGAAAAACTGTTTTTT. The encoded protein is CSWQGNEKLFF.